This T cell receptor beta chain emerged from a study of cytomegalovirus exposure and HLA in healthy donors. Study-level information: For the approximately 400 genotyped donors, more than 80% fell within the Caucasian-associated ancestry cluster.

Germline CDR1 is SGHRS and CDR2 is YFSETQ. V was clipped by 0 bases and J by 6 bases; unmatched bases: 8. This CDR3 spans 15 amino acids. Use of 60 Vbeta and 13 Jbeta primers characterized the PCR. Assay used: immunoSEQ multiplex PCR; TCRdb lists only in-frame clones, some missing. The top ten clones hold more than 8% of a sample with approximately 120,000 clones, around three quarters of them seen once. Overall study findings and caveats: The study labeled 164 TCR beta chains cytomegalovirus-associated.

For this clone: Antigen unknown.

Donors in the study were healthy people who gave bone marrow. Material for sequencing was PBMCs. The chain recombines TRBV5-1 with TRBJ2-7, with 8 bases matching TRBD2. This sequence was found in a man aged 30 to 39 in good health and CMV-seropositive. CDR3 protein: CASSLGAGGAAEQYF. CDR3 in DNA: TGCGCCAGCAGCTTGGGGGCGGGGGGCGCCGCCGAGCAGTACTTC.